This TCR beta chain was sequenced during a study of blood T cell repertoires in COVID-19 (dated by TCRdb to the early 2020s). In the study overall: Samples from collaborators originated in the United States, Italy and Spain and spanned both the acute and convalescent phases of COVID-19. The repertoires were released in a freely available public database intended as a resource for research on the immune response to SARS-CoV-2. Samples came from the ongoing ImmuneRACE study (first 160 participants) plus 1,254 subjects from 6 global collaborators. A de-identified subject ID, COVID-19 status, age in years and sex were almost always included in the sample metadata. The material from the prospective study consisted of cDNA or gDNA derived from T cells, B-cell-depleted T cells, or PBMCs. Subjects who had been exposed to COVID-19, were actively infected with it, or had recovered from it provided the deeply sampled blood TCRbeta repertoires that made up the dataset. HLA class I and class II types, where available, came from metadata supplied by the sample provider rather than from assay-based typing.

TCRbeta CDR3 regions were amplified from genomic DNA by means of the immunoSEQ Assay, a bias-controlled multiplex PCR. Concerning the study's data processing: Nucleated cell counts per sample were estimated from amplification of reference gene primers within the assay. To quantify the absolute abundance of each unique TCRbeta CDR3 rearrangement, sequence reads were collapsed and filtered. For each sample, productive Simpson clonality was calculated as the square root of Simpson's diversity index over productive rearrangements. This is the immuneACCESS table as TCRdb keeps it, with only in-frame sequences that have V and J called. A part of the clones is gone; compared with another copy, unresolved V genes explain less than half, and the rest is unexplained. The V and J calls and clone size were taken over from that table, and D and trimming were inferred from the DNA. This sample gives about 240,000 clones in total; approximately 86% of them show up just once. The ten largest clones capture approximately 2.4% of the sample.

Study-wide findings and limitations: The amount of clinical and demographic metadata varied by source and participant and was provided uncurated.

Including the terminal cysteine and phenylalanine, the CDR3 comprises 17 residues. The DNA shown is the 51-base CDR3, in frame from base 1. Trimming removed 1 base from V and 0 bases from J, leaving 15 bases between the germline ends. Via the germline V gene (reference sequence), CDR1 is GTSNPN and CDR2 SVGIG. With regard to this clone: The antigen it recognizes is unknown. No much larger clone is present one base from it, and per-base qualities are unavailable.

Participants in the prospective study were enrolled through a virtual design, were aged about 18 to 89 years, and lived in roughly 24 United States geographic areas. To assign participants to cohorts, the prospective study relied on clinical history that participants themselves reported in a screening survey and a study questionnaire. In the prospective study, mobile phlebotomists collected whole blood, serum and a nasopharyngeal or oropharyngeal swab from each participant. Prospective study participants could optionally give additional blood draws and questionnaires over an approximately 2-month period. Prospective study blood samples were shipped either frozen or at room temperature before DNA extraction.

The specimen was PBMCs or T cells enriched from blood (not recorded which). The chain is made from TRBV30 and TRBJ1-4; the D segment could be TRBD1, given 5 matching bases. The sequence was collected from a woman aged 30 to 39 with acute COVID-19. The nucleotides read TGTGCCTGGAGTGGAGGCAGAACAGGAGCAACTAATGAAAAACTGTTTTTT. This translates into CAWSGGRTGATNEKLFF.